This TCR beta chain comes out of a study of blood T cell repertoires in COVID-19. Study-wide background: COVID-19 samples from acute and convalescent phases originated in the United States, Italy and Spain. From T cells, B-cell-depleted T cells, or PBMCs came the material, which was cDNA or gDNA.

The V and J ends lost 5 bases and 2 bases respectively, with 15 bases between them. The CDR3 loop spans 15 amino acids. Germline V gives CDR1 SEHNR, CDR2 FQNEAQ (reference sequence). As originally analysed: Amplification of reference gene primers provided the estimated nucleated cell counts. Measured with immunoSEQ multiplex PCR; TCRdb has only the in-frame clones, and not every one. That table supplies the V and J calls and clone size; D and trimming were determined from the DNA. The sample comprises 200,000 to 300,000 clones, over 70% of which are singletons, and approximately 8% rests with the top ten.

Specimen: peripheral blood. The sequence came from a woman older than 75 with acute or convalescent COVID-19. The V and J genes are TRBV7-9 and TRBJ1-1; no reliable D call. The CDR3 sequence is CASSRMEGSNTEAFF. Written as DNA, the CDR3 is TGTGCCAGCAGCCGAATGGAGGGATCTAACACTGAAGCTTTCTTT.